The T cell receptor (beta chain) described here comes from a study of glioma-infiltrating T cells (dated by TCRdb to about 2016). About the full investigation: Sequencing of TCR alpha- and beta-chain repertoires was performed on glioma tissue, on non-neoplastic brain tissue, and on matched peripheral blood mononuclear cells. To measure divergence between tissue and blood T-cell populations, each tissue-infiltrating repertoire was compared with the peripheral blood repertoire of the same patient. Three low-grade glioma patients, fewer than 10 primary glioblastoma patients, and three non-glioma patients who contributed non-neoplastic brain tissue made up the paired cohort. Study-wide findings and limitations: Group comparisons were based on small numbers of patients: three non-neoplastic, three low-grade glioma and several glioblastoma patients. Very few CDR3 sequences were found to be shared between tissue and blood, and this scarcity was attributed to high CDR3 diversity and limited sampling. VJ-independent divergence between tissue and blood was lower than expected in non-neoplastic patients but higher than expected in all gliomas, particularly low-grade gliomas.

Trimming takes 4 bases off V and 5 bases off J; junction bases not matched to a gene: 17. CDR1 and CDR2 are read off the germline V gene as SGHRS and YFSETQ. The CDR3 comprises 17 residues, both ends counted. Just CDR3 DNA is preserved here, 51 bases in frame from base 1. As concerns this clonotype: No antigen is known for it. With a much larger clone just one base away, this may be a read error. This likely comes from a read error, as the CDR3 has no conserved phenylalanine or tryptophan at its end.

TCR alpha and beta CDR3 regions were amplified with the iRepertoire nested amplicon-rescue multiplex PCR (arm-PCR) platform from RNA. The input for one-step reverse transcription and amplification was roughly 85-400 ng of tissue mRNA or PBMC total RNA. Following bead purification, Illumina adapters were added by a secondary multiplex PCR, and libraries between 200 and 400 bp were gel-purified. Libraries carried internal 6-nucleotide barcodes used for demultiplexing. The libraries were sequenced on an Illumina MiSeq using 2x220 or 2x250 nucleotide paired-end reads. For the original study's pipeline: FLASH 1.2.11 was used to merge paired reads, and BWA-MEM then aligned the reads to the GRCh37 human genome before TRA and TRB reads were extracted. For V and J assignment, an IMGT-derived reference of cassette sequences and CDR3 motifs that included pseudogenes was used. Three-frame translation of reads was performed, and productive CDR3s were defined as those with a C...FGXG motif and no stop codons. A clonotype was defined as a unique combination of a V-J cassette pair and a CDR3 amino acid sequence. Reads were filtered by Hamming distance, with the threshold set by the sequence error rate of each sample in mapped regions. TCRdb itself trimmed the public reads at Q25 with fastp, ran MiXCR and retained productive beta chains. Rows are combined by CDR3 protein, so each entry shows the most common genes and DNA. The authors' filters were not applied to this entry. In all, the sample holds approximately 110,000 distinct CDR3 sequences, and around a quarter of those were seen once. The top ten clones comprise approximately 35% of the sample.

The sequence was collected from a human donor with low-grade glioma or glioblastoma, undergoing nonglioma brain surgery, or in good health (not recorded which). The chain is assembled from TRBV5-1 and TRBJ1-1, and 7 junction bases match TRBD1. Sequencing used glioma tissue, nonneoplastic brain tissue, or PBMCs (not recorded which). CDR3 protein: CASSPLGTARSQTEAFL. The DNA sequence is as follows: TGCGCCAGCAGCCCACTCGGGACAGCAAGAAGTCAAACTGAAGCTTTCTTA.